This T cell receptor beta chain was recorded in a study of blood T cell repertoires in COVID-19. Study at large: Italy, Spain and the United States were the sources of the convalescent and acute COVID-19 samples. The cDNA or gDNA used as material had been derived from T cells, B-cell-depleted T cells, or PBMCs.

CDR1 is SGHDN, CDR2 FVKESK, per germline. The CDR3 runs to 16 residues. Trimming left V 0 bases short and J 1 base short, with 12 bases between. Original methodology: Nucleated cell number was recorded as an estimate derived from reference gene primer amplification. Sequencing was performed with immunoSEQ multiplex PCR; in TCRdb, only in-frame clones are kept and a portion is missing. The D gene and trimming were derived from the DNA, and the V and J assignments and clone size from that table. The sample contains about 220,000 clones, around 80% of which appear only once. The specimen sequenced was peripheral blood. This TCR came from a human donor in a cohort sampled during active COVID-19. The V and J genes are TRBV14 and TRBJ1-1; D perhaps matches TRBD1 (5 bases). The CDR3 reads CASSQDKGFGNTEAFF. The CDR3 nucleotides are TGTGCCAGCAGCCAAGATAAGGGGTTCGGGAACACTGAAGCTTTCTTT.